The 15 T cell receptor beta chains below were found in one sample sequenced in a study of beta chain features in type 1 diabetes (dated by TCRdb to between 2018 and 2020). The library was produced with the immunoSEQ multiplex PCR assay. All of the isolated RNA was reverse transcribed with the High Capacity cDNA Reverse Transcription Kit, so expressed TCRB transcripts were sequenced. TCRdb limited this immuneACCESS table to in-frame rearrangements with V and J called. A share of clones is missing; checked studies link under half to unresolved V genes, and the rest is unexplained. The sample table lists 430,000 or so clones, more than 9.5% of them with a count of one. The leading ten clones occupy over 0.04% of the sample. Sequencing input: naive CD4+ T cells from blood. Read against the paper, the sample's cell subset or site label means: true naive CD4+ T cells. These receptors were obtained from a woman aged 18-29 years in good health.

In its sample, this clone was seen a few times. The chain uses TRBV7-2 and TRBJ2-1; 7 bases are a match to TRBD2. The germline V gene has CDR1 SGHTA and CDR2 FQGNSA. This CDR3 spans 15 amino acids. V was clipped by 5 bases and J by 4 bases; unmatched bases: 8. The DNA of the CDR3 is TGTGCCAGCAGCCCTGCTAGCGGCAGTTACAATGAGCAGTTCTTC. It codes for CASSPASGSYNEQFF.

This clone was seen a few times. The J gene is TRBJ2-1, the V gene TRBV7-9, with TRBD2 matching 11 bases. Trimming removed 5 bases from V and 8 bases from J; junction bases left unmatched: 14. The CDR3 length is 17 residues. CDR1 is SEHNR, CDR2 FQNEAQ, per germline (reference sequence). DNA of the CDR3: TGTGCCAGCAGCCCTGGACTAGCGGGCCGTAAGCGCGATGAGCAGTTCTTC. Translation gives CASSPGLAGRKRDEQFF.

This clone was observed a few times. The chain carries TRBV7-2 and TRBJ2-5; 8 bases match TRBD2. This CDR3 is built from 14 residues. Germline V CDR1 and CDR2: SGHTA, FQGNSA. Trimming at V came to 7 bases and at J to 2 bases, leaving 6 bases not matched to a gene. The DNA for the CDR3 is TGTGCCAGCACCCCGACTAGCGCGCAAGAGACCCAGTACTTC. Encoded protein: CASTPTSAQETQYF.

This clone came up a few times. The CDR3 region has the DNA TGTGCCAGCAGTTTAGGGCTAGTAGTTGATGAGCAGTTCTTC. Amino acid sequence: CASSLGLVVDEQFF. The chain couples TRBV27 to TRBJ2-1; D gene unclear. Trimming pared 2 bases from V and 8 bases from J, leaving 13 bases between. The germline CDR1 and CDR2 sequences are MNHEY and SMNVEV (reference sequence). CDR3 size: 14 residues.

This chain joins TRBV9 and TRBJ1-1; TRBD1 matches at 7 bases. Germline V gives CDR1 SGDLS, CDR2 YYNGEE. With 3 bases clipped from V and 0 bases from J, the junction kept 5 bases outside the gene matches. The CDR3 spans 15 residues. CDR3 DNA sequence: TGTGCCAGCAGCGCCGAGGGACAGTTGAACACTGAAGCTTTCTTT. This translates into CASSAEGQLNTEAFF. Together with reference TRBV9 and TRBJ1-1, the CDR3 gives the full variable domain: DSGVTQTPKHLITATGQRVTLRCSPRSGDLSVYWYQQSLDQGLQFLIQYYNGEERAKGNILERFSAQQFPDLHSELNLSSLELGDSALYFCASSAEGQLNTEAFFGQGTRLTVV.

The chain has TRBV7-2 and TRBJ2-3; D is unresolved. The V end lost 5 bases, the J end lost 0 bases, and 15 bases lay between the germline ends. The V gene's germline CDR1 is SGHTA and CDR2 FQGNSA. This CDR3 spans 16 amino acids. The CDR3 DNA sequence: TGTGCCAGCAGCCGGATAGGCTACGCTAGCACAGATACGCAGTATTTT. Translating it yields CASSRIGYASTDTQYF. The variable domain in full, completed from reference TRBV7-2 and TRBJ2-3, reads GAGVSQSPSNKVTEKGKDVELRCDPISGHTALYWYRQSLGQGLEFLIYFQGNSAPDKSGLPSDRFSAERTGGSVSTLTIQRTQQEDSAVYLCASSRIGYASTDTQYFGPGTRLTVL.

The chain has TRBV7-9 and TRBJ2-2; D gene uncertain. The ends were cut back, 3 bases at V and 0 bases at J, with 5 bases in the middle. Germline V gene data show CDR1 as SEHNR and CDR2 as FQNEAQ (reference sequence). The CDR3 covers 14 residues. DNA for the CDR3: TGTGCCAGCAGCTTCGGCCCGAACACCGGGGAGCTGTTTTTT. It yields the protein CASSFGPNTGELFF. Supplemented by reference TRBV7-9 and TRBJ2-2, the full variable domain reads DTGVSQNPRHKITKRGQNVTFRCDPISEHNRLYWYRQTLGQGPEFLTYFQNEAQLEKSRLLSDRFSAERPKGSFSTLEIQRTEQGDSAMYLCASSFGPNTGELFFGEGSRLTVL.

The chain couples TRBV21-1 to TRBJ2-5. TRBV21-1 is listed as a pseudogene. This CDR3 is 14 amino acids long. CDR3: CASSRRTIRETQYF. In DNA, the CDR3 is TGTGCCAGCAGCAGGAGGACAATTAGAGAGACCCAGTACTTC.

This clone was seen a few times. The rearrangement joins TRBV10-3 to TRBJ2-1, with D maybe TRBD2 (6 bases). Trimming stripped 10 bases from V and 6 bases from J, with 16 bases between. This CDR3 is built from 13 residues. Per the germline V gene, CDR1 is ENHRY and CDR2 is SYGVKD. CDR3 loop: CATDPVGGNEQFF. The CDR3 region has the DNA TGTGCCACCGACCCGGTGGGGGGCAATGAGCAGTTCTTC.

This clone was recorded a few times. The V call is TRBV27, the J call TRBJ2-7; TRBD1 matches at 7 bases. The CDR3 is 14 residues long. The V and J ends lost 3 bases and 6 bases, in that order; junction bases with no gene match: 8. Germline assignment: CDR1 MNHEY and CDR2 SMNVEV (reference sequence). The DNA of the CDR3 is TGTGCCAGCAGTTTCAAACCGGACAGGTCCGAGCAGTACTTC. Residues: CASSFKPDRSEQYF.

V usage is TRBV28 and J usage is TRBJ2-5; D tentatively fits TRBD1 or TRBD2 (5 bases each). The CDR3 extends over 15 amino acids. The germline V and J ends were trimmed by 10 bases and 3 bases, with 21 bases remaining between them. Germline V gene lookup returns CDR1 MDHEN and CDR2 SYDVKM. The CDR3 DNA reads TGTGCCATCACAGCGAGTGGGGCAGCGGAAGAGACCCAGTACTTC. Translation: CAITASGAAEETQYF.

The rearrangement links TRBV7-2 to TRBJ2-3; D might be TRBD2 (5 bases). Trimming left V 1 base short and J 4 bases short, with 9 bases between. The germline gives CDR1 SGHTA, CDR2 FQGNSA. The length of the CDR3 is 14 residues. CDR3 in DNA: TGTGCCAGCAGCTTAGTGCGGGCTTCAGATACGCAGTATTTT. It specifies CASSLVRASDTQYF.

This clone showed up just a few times. The V call is TRBV29-1, the J call TRBJ1-2; 7 nucleotides match TRBD1. The J segment lost 5 bases and the V segment lost 7 bases, leaving 7 bases of the junction unmatched. Germline CDR1 reads SQVTM; CDR2 reads ANQGSEA. The CDR3 contains 12 residues. The CDR3 loop reads CSARQGDYGYTF. In nucleotides, the CDR3 is TGCAGCGCAAGACAGGGCGATTATGGCTACACCTTC.

The table lists this clone with a few counts. V gene TRBV4-1 combines with J gene TRBJ2-6; D gene uncertain. Per the germline V gene, CDR1 is MGHRA and CDR2 is YSYEKL. V lost 4 bases, J lost 0 bases, and 13 bases lay in between. This CDR3 is built from 17 residues. As DNA, the CDR3 is TGCGCCAGCAGCCCCCAATATGTGCCCTCTGGGGCCAACGTCCTGACTTTC. Residues: CASSPQYVPSGANVLTF.

The CDR3 bases are TGCGCCAGCAGCCAAGCGACAGGGGCCGACTATGGCTACACCTTC. This gives the protein CASSQATGADYGYTF. V is TRBV4-3 and J is TRBJ1-2, with 8 bases fitting TRBD1. V dropped 1 base and J dropped 3; count of bases not matched to a gene: 4. Germline assignment: CDR1 LGHNA and CDR2 YSLEER. The CDR3 consists of 15 residues.